The TCR beta chain described here comes from a study of blood T cell repertoires in COVID-19. Study background: The samples span acute and convalescent COVID-19 from the United States, Italy and Spain. Sources were T cells, B-cell-depleted T cells, or PBMCs; the material itself was cDNA or gDNA.

Trimming shortened V by 3 bases and J by 2 bases, and 10 bases separated the two germline ends. In germline, CDR1 is MNHEY, CDR2 SMNVEV (reference sequence). The CDR3 consists of 14 residues. Original methodology: Nucleated cell number was recorded as an estimate derived from reference gene primer amplification. Clones were sequenced by immunoSEQ multiplex PCR, and TCRdb holds only the in-frame ones, with some missing. That table supplies the V and J calls and clone size; D and trimming were determined from the DNA. The sample shows 100,000 to 120,000 clones, roughly 85% of them seen only once. The sample taken for sequencing was peripheral blood. The sequence came from a human donor in a cohort sampled during active COVID-19. The chain uses TRBV27 and TRBJ1-2; D remains unclear. The CDR3 here is CASSLRESNYGYTF. DNA of the CDR3: TGTGCCAGCAGTTTGAGGGAATCGAACTATGGCTACACCTTC.